This TCR beta chain was recorded in a study of T-cell memory formation after mild COVID-19 (dated by TCRdb to the early 2020s). At the level of the whole study: TCR sequence clusters from the two donors were found to be largely donor specific. In a couple of donors, T-cell clones that expanded and contracted after mild COVID-19 were tracked by sequencing TCRalpha and TCRbeta repertoires over time. The cohort was made up of two young adult volunteers, one female and one male, who were previously healthy. Findings and caveats that apply to the study as a whole: Only a couple of mild cases were covered in the study, and larger cohorts including severe cases with pre-infection samples were considered necessary. Clones that contracted from day 15 to 85 showed balanced CD4/CD8 phenotypes, whereas a second wave of clones that expanded from day 15 to 37 leaned towards CD4+. Contracting CD4+ clones were located mainly in the CM and EM memory subsets, whereas CD8+ clones were found to be enriched in EMRA. SARS-CoV-2 specificity of the second-wave clones peaking on day 37 was not confirmed. The detection of some responding clones in pre-infection memory suggests that pre-existing cross-reactive memory T cells joined the SARS-CoV-2 response.

Sequencing was carried out with an Illumina NovaSeq 6000. TCRalpha and TCRbeta cDNA libraries were constructed by 5'RACE with constant-segment primers, with sample barcodes and unique molecular identifiers being introduced. Trizol reagent was used to extract RNA from every sample. Library amplification was performed in two PCR steps, and a second sample barcode and Illumina TruSeq adapters were introduced in the second step. Libraries were sequenced on an Illumina NovaSeq with 2 x 150 bp paired-end reads. The paper's processing steps were these. The reads were demultiplexed and collapsed into UMI-guided consensus sequences using migec v1.2.7. Using mixcr v2.1.11, UMI consensuses were aligned to TRA and TRB V and J templates and then assembled into clonotypes. Clonotypes were classified as expanded or contracted when called significant by both edgeR and NoisET, with noise models trained on biological replicates. For edgeR calls, the thresholds were a false discovery rate-adjusted p below 0.01 and a log2 fold-change of 1. As an exploratory analysis of dynamics, PCA with hierarchical clustering was applied to max-normalized trajectories of the 1000 most abundant clonotypes. The CD4 or CD8 phenotype of responding clones was assigned using the separately sequenced CD4+ and CD8+ repertoires. In TCRdb, the public reads were trimmed at Q25 with fastp and aligned with MiXCR, with productive beta chains retained. Each entry is one CDR3 protein sequence, shown with its most common DNA and genes. TCRdb, rather than the study authors, made the V and J calls. The sample includes 120,000 to 150,000 distinct CDR3 sequences, with about 6% observed a single time. More than 2% of the sample comes from the top ten.

Concerning this clonotype itself: No cognate antigen has been identified for it. It may be a read error: a sequence one base away is much more abundant.

There are 15 amino acids in the CDR3, from cysteine to phenylalanine inclusive. Kept here is only the CDR3 DNA, which spans 45 bases and is read in frame from base 1. Unmatched junction bases come to 6, with V trimmed by 2 bases and J by 2 bases. Ficoll-Paque density gradient centrifugation was the method used to isolate PBMCs. The chain couples TRBV12-3 or TRBV12-4 to TRBJ2-7; 7 of the junction bases match TRBD1. The sequence derives from an adult woman who had mild COVID-19 (a few samples of this study predate the infection). The sample titles of this study are shuffled in the database, so cell type and time point are left out; the donor was told from shared clones. The sample was PBMCs or a T cell subset sorted from them (not recorded which). The CDR3 loop reads CASSLPGQWTYEQYF. The DNA sequence is TGTGCCAGCAGTTTACCGGGACAGTGGACCTACGAGCAGTACTTC.